The T cell receptor (beta chain) under discussion was sequenced for a study of control samples from healthy donors and cancer patients. The germline V gene encodes CDR1 LNHDA and CDR2 SQIVND (reference sequence). V gave up 0 bases and J gave up 9 bases, with 9 bases separating them. The CDR3 spans 14 residues. Clones were read by immunoSEQ multiplex PCR, and TCRdb kept only the in-frame ones, dropping some. The table has under 150,000 clones, approximately 91% seen once. The source of this sequence is a young man in good health. The chain joins TRBV19 to TRBJ1-6, with D possibly matching TRBD1 (5 bases). Material for sequencing was blood. CDR3 DNA sequence: TGTGCCAGTAGTATAGACAGGGAGGGTTCACCCCTCCACTTT. This codes for CASSIDREGSPLHF.